This TCR beta chain was sequenced for a study of T-cell reconstitution after alpha-beta-depleted transplantation in children. Findings of the study overall: At day 60, the high TCRbeta diversity found in some patients originated from recipient T cells and thymic progenitors that had survived. Where alpha-beta T cells came from about two months after transplant was reportedly several hundred expanded graft clones. Fresh T-cell production supplied most of the T-cell counts and diversity seen one year after transplant.

Trimming left V 5 bases short and J 0 bases short, with 16 bases between. This CDR3 has 17 residues. Germline values: CDR1 MNHEY, CDR2 SVGEGT. Researchers prepared the TCRbeta library using unique molecular identifiers, the study reports. TCRdb fed the PCR reads into MiXCR, producing one record per CDR3 protein. The table has just under 250,000 distinct CDR3 sequences, over 20% seen once. This clonotype was recorded at least ten times. Its antigen is currently unknown. The gene calls are TRBV6-2 or TRBV6-3 and TRBJ2-2, with D perhaps matching TRBD1 (6 bases). Sequencing used PBMCs, obtained before TCRalphabeta/CD19-depleted stem cell transplant. This receptor was obtained from a girl aged 2-15 years with Fanconi anemia, due to receive a stem cell transplant. The CDR3 sequence: CASSRVAGATNTGELFF. The CDR3 DNA reads TGTGCCAGCAGTCGCGTGGCAGGGGCGACGAACACCGGGGAGCTGTTTTTT.